This TCR beta chain was sequenced in a study of post-analysis software for immune sequencing data. Findings and caveats of the study: F-measure co-clustering was strong for batch-matched samples. Elevated frequency relative to controls characterized several TRBV segments in patients, TRBV5-6, TRBV5-1 and TRBV20-1 among them.

This CDR3 region has 15 residues. Germline-derived CDR1 and CDR2 are SQVTM and ANQGSEA. The J segment lost 1 base and the V segment lost 4 bases, leaving 4 bases of the junction unmatched. In regard to this clonotype: Its antigen is unidentified.

Each TCR beta cDNA library carried unique molecular identifiers. TCRdb re-analysed the PCR reads in MiXCR, keeping a single row per CDR3 protein. The table includes approximately 730,000 distinct CDR3 sequences, less than 35% detected once. Sequencing used blood. The clonotype originates from a girl aged 10-17 years with multiple sclerosis. This chain joins TRBV29-1 and TRBJ2-1, with TRBD1 matching 10 bases. In DNA form, the CDR3 reads TGCAGCGTTGGACGACAGGGGGCATCCTACAATGAGCAGTTCTTC. It is translated as CSVGRQGASYNEQFF.